What follows are 8 T cell receptor beta chains derived from one specimen sequenced in a study of T cells in Graves' hyperthyroidism and ophthalmopathy. Amplified regions were TCR beta CDR3 sequences from RNA transcripts. Primed by the HTBI set, a first-round RT-PCR was run on the TCR CDR3. TCRdb independently ran MiXCR on the multiplex PCR reads; one entry per CDR3 protein. The sample holds 400,000 to 600,000 distinct CDR3 sequences; 15% to 20% are singletons and the top ten take over 25%. The sample comprised blood. Every receptor here comes from a woman under 40 with Graves' ophthalmopathy.

V and J are TRBV6-1 and TRBJ2-3; D remains ambiguous. Trimming pared 10 bases from V and 9 bases from J, leaving 14 bases between. This CDR3 spans 11 amino acids. The germline gives CDR1 MNHNS, CDR2 SASEGT. This CDR3 reads CATTGGETQYF. CDR3 coding DNA: TGTGCCACCACGGGTGGTGAGACGCAGTATTTT.

This clonotype came up many times. The V and J genes are TRBV18 and TRBJ2-1; D is ambiguous. With 7 bases removed from V and 5 bases from J, the gap between germline ends came to 9 bases. Germline V gene lookup returns CDR1 KGHSH and CDR2 LQKENI. The CDR3 loop spans 12 amino acids. Here the CDR3 reads CASCQENNEQFF. The CDR3 bases are TGTGCCAGCTGCCAAGAAAACAATGAGCAGTTCTTC.

The J gene is TRBJ2-1, the V gene TRBV19, with D unclear. Trimming stripped 4 bases from V and 7 bases from J, with 14 bases between. This CDR3 is 14 amino acids long. Germline V gene sequence: CDR1 LNHDA, CDR2 SQIVND (reference sequence). The CDR3 sequence is CASSTLHSTNEQFF. CDR3 coding DNA: TGTGCCAGTAGTACCCTACACTCGACTAATGAGCAGTTCTTC.

The chain carries TRBV6-1 and TRBJ2-2; TRBD2 agrees at 14 bases. Unmatched junction bases numbered 6, after V lost 8 bases and J lost 4 bases. The length of the CDR3 is 16 residues. CDR1 and CDR2 (germline): MNHNS, SASEGT. The CDR3, as DNA: TGTGCCAGCTGGTCGGGACTAGCGGGAGTCACCGGGGAGCTGTTTTTT. Its protein product is CASWSGLAGVTGELFF.

In this sample, this clonotype turned up many times. The chain couples TRBV28 to TRBJ1-3, with D possibly TRBD1 on 6 matching bases. Germline V gives CDR1 MDHEN, CDR2 SYDVKM. Trimming took 4 bases from V and 0 from J, leaving 10 bases between them. CDR3 size: 15 residues. The CDR3 DNA reads as TGTGCCAGCAGTTCTGGACAGAACTCTGGAAACACCATATATTTT. This encodes CASSSGQNSGNTIYF.

V gene TRBV10-3 combines with J gene TRBJ2-2; tentatively, D is TRBD1 (5 bases). The germline V gene encodes CDR1 ENHRY and CDR2 SYGVKD. V was shortened by 5 bases and J by 0 bases, with 13 bases between the two germline ends. This CDR3 has 16 residues. The CDR3 reads CAISHRLDANTGELFF. In nucleotides, the CDR3 is TGTGCCATCAGTCACAGGTTAGACGCGAACACCGGGGAGCTGTTTTTT.

V usage is TRBV5-1 and J usage is TRBJ2-3; 8 bases fit TRBD1. The CDR3 runs 15 residues. Trimming removed 5 bases from V and 5 bases from J; junction bases left unmatched: 10. CDR1 and CDR2 (germline): SGHRS, YFSETQ. CDR3 nucleotides: TGCGCCAGCAGATTAGGGCAGGGGGCTGGAGATACGCAGTATTTT. It codes for CASRLGQGAGDTQYF.

On this clonotype itself: One end of the junction fails to match germline, which may point to a read error. The genes are TRBV5-1 and TRBJ2-6, with a weak D call TRBD1 (6 bases). The CDR3 is 18 amino acids. Germline V gene data show CDR1 as SGHRS and CDR2 as YFSETQ. CDR3 nucleotides: TGCGCCAGCAGCTTGGGGCGCCAACAGGGCTCTGGGGCCAACGGCCTGACTTTC. Translated, it gives CASSLGRQQGSGANGLTF.